The 11 T cell receptor beta chains below were found in one sample sequenced in a study of monozygotic twins with inflammatory bowel disease. TCRdb re-called the 5' RACE reads and catalogs CDR3 proteins one per entry, DNA excluded. The sample includes around 140,000 distinct CDR3 sequences. The sample was blood. These receptors all stem from a human donor with ulcerative colitis or Crohn's disease, or a healthy co-twin of an affected twin (not recorded which).

V and J are TRBV6-5 and TRBJ1-5; the D gene TCRdb calls, TRBD1, cannot be checked with no DNA. The germline gives CDR1 MNHEY, CDR2 SVGAGI. There are 15 residues in the CDR3. CDR3 sequence reads: CASSYGRESGQPQHF.

The chain is built from TRBV5-1 and TRBJ2-7. Germline assignment: CDR1 SGHRS and CDR2 YFSETQ. This CDR3 region has 15 residues. This chain's CDR3 is CASSFRPGVTYEQYF. The whole variable domain, remainder taken from reference TRBV5-1 and TRBJ2-7, is KAGVTQTPRYLIKTRGQQVTLSCSPISGHRSVSWYQQTPGQGLQFLFEYFSETQRNKGNFPGRFSGRQFSNSRSEMNVSTLELGDSALYLCASSFRPGVTYEQYFGPGTRLTVT.

The chain has TRBV29-1 and TRBJ1-4; TCRdb's assignment of TRBD1 cannot be checked, as there is no DNA. Germline CDR1 reads SQVTM; CDR2 reads ANQGSEA. This CDR3 spans 13 amino acids. CDR3: CSVGWGLNEKLFF.

This chain connects TRBV4-1 to TRBJ2-3; lacking DNA, the TRBD2 call made by TCRdb goes unchecked. Germline V gene sequence: CDR1 MGHRA, CDR2 YSYEKL. The CDR3 sequence is 15 residues long. The CDR3 is CASSLASPSTDTQYF.

The chain links TRBV5-1 to TRBJ2-3; the D gene TCRdb calls, TRBD2, cannot be checked with no DNA. The CDR3 is 17 residues long. The germline CDR1 and CDR2 sequences are SGHRS and YFSETQ. The CDR3 is CASSLSNRGALTDTQYF.

The V gene is TRBV5-1, the J gene TRBJ2-5; TCRdb indicates TRBD1, and absent DNA this call remains unverified. The CDR3 covers 15 residues. CDR1 SGHRS and CDR2 YFSETQ come from the germline V gene. The chain's CDR3 is CTSSGRSTGQETQYF.

The gene calls are TRBV7-2 and TRBJ2-1; with no DNA, the TCRdb D assignment of TRBD2 cannot be verified. The CDR3 sequence is 15 residues long. The germline V gene has CDR1 SGHTA and CDR2 FQGNSA. CDR3 sequence reads: CASSLGGVGYNEQFF.

The V gene is TRBV4-2, the J gene TRBJ2-1; TCRdb's D call, TRBD2, is unchecked because there is no DNA. Germline CDR1 and CDR2: LGHNA and YNFKEQ. The length of the CDR3 is 13 residues. This CDR3 is CASSQALAGEQFF.

The chain has TRBV4-1 and TRBJ1-6. The CDR3 totals 16 residues. Per germline, CDR1 MGHRA and CDR2 YSYEKL. CDR3 loop: CASSQEVDFYNSPLHF.

This chain joins TRBV29-1 and TRBJ2-1; TCRdb calls TRBD1, which cannot be checked without DNA. Germline lookup yields CDR1 SQVTM and CDR2 ANQGSEA. This CDR3 is built from 12 residues. CDR3: CSAESIRGEQFF.

This sequence joins TRBV5-1 and TRBJ2-7; TCRdb calls TRBD1, which cannot be checked without DNA. This CDR3 contains 15 residues. In germline, CDR1 is SGHRS, CDR2 YFSETQ. CDR3 sequence: CASSFRTGGIYEQYF. Looking up the rest from reference TRBV5-1 and TRBJ2-7 gives the full variable domain: KAGVTQTPRYLIKTRGQQVTLSCSPISGHRSVSWYQQTPGQGLQFLFEYFSETQRNKGNFPGRFSGRQFSNSRSEMNVSTLELGDSALYLCASSFRTGGIYEQYFGPGTRLTVT.